The 21 T cell receptor beta chains presented below share a single source sample, sequenced in a study of blood T cell repertoires in COVID-19. Clones were read by immunoSEQ multiplex PCR, and TCRdb kept only the in-frame ones, dropping some. The table shows 250,000 to 300,000 clones, with around 87% occurring only once. The sample comprised peripheral blood. The receptors stem from a woman aged 45-65 years who had recovered from COVID-19.

This clone was counted only a few times. The chain joins TRBV7-9 to TRBJ1-1; 7 bases are shared with TRBD1. V was clipped by 5 bases and J by 11 bases; unmatched bases: 17. The CDR3 is 15 amino acids. Germline CDR1 is SEHNR and CDR2 is FQNEAQ (reference sequence). CDR3 sequence reads: CASSPTSGLTGRAFF. DNA of the CDR3: TGTGCCAGCAGCCCTACCTCAGGACTGACAGGGAGGGCTTTCTTT.

This clone occurred a few times. The chain links TRBV21-1 to TRBJ2-6; the table's D gene call, TRBD1, was not cross checked with the DNA. TRBV21-1 is a known pseudogene. The CDR3 runs 18 residues. For the CDR3, the DNA is TGTGCCAGCAGCAAAGAAGGGGGACAAACCTCTGGGGCCAACGTCCTGACTTTC. Protein sequence: CASSKEGGQTSGANVLTF.

The gene calls are TRBV5-1 and TRBJ2-7; 9 bases map to TRBD1. CDR3 length equals 18 residues. Germline values: CDR1 SGHRS, CDR2 YFSETQ. After removal of 3 bases from V and 2 bases from J, the junction contained 15 bases not matched to a gene. The CDR3 protein is CASSSPHRGQGRTYEQYF. CDR3 in DNA: TGCGCCAGCAGCTCCCCCCACCGTGGACAGGGGCGAACCTACGAGCAGTACTTC. Drawing the rest from reference TRBV5-1 and TRBJ2-7, the complete variable domain is KAGVTQTPRYLIKTRGQQVTLSCSPISGHRSVSWYQQTPGQGLQFLFEYFSETQRNKGNFPGRFSGRQFSNSRSEMNVSTLELGDSALYLCASSSPHRGQGRTYEQYFGPGTRLTVT.

The chain has TRBV6-5 and TRBJ1-3; 7 bases fit TRBD1. Looked up from germline, CDR1 is MNHEY and CDR2 is SVGAGI. The CDR3 is 15 amino acids. With 6 bases clipped from V and 0 bases from J, the junction kept 5 bases outside the gene matches. CDR3 sequence reads: CASSLTGSSGNTIYF. DNA for the CDR3: TGTGCCAGCAGCTTGACAGGGAGCTCTGGAAACACCATATATTTT.

The V and J genes are TRBV3-1 (or the pseudogene TRBV3-2) and TRBJ2-7; D unclear. This CDR3 has 12 amino acids. Trimming took off 1 base at V and 7 bases at J, with 8 bases between the two ends. Germline V gene data show CDR1 as LGHDT and CDR2 as YNNKEL (reference sequence). CDR3 DNA sequence: TGTGCCAGCAGCCAAGGACTTTGGGAGCAGTACTTC. Translation: CASSQGLWEQYF.

This chain joins TRBV6-5 and TRBJ1-3; D remains ambiguous. The CDR3 has 14 residues. Per germline, CDR1 MNHEY and CDR2 SVGAGI. Trimming cost V 5 bases and J 2 bases, with 10 bases left between them. The CDR3 sequence: CASSSREAGNTIYF. The CDR3 DNA is TGTGCCAGCAGTAGCCGCGAAGCTGGAAACACCATATATTTT.

J is TRBJ2-3 and V is TRBV11-3; 11 bases fit TRBD2. J gave up 6 bases and V 5 bases, and 10 bases lay outside the gene matches. There are 16 residues in the CDR3. The germline gives CDR1 SGHNT, CDR2 YENEEA. The CDR3: CASSLNLAGGSDTQYF. Here the CDR3 DNA reads TGTGCCAGCAGCCTCAATTTAGCGGGGGGGTCGGATACGCAGTATTTT.

J is TRBJ1-1 and V is TRBV28, with 10 bases matching TRBD1. Germline values: CDR1 MDHEN, CDR2 SYDVKM. V was clipped by 4 bases and J by 1 base; unmatched bases: 12. The CDR3 loop spans 18 amino acids. The CDR3 nucleotides read TGTGCCAGCAGTTCCTCCGTGGACAGGGGGACGCGGAACACTGAAGCTTTCTTT. It specifies CASSSSVDRGTRNTEAFF.

The chain carries TRBV4-2 and TRBJ2-2, with 11 bases aligning to TRBD2. From germline, CDR1 is LGHNA and CDR2 YNFKEQ. Unmatched junction bases numbered 16, after V lost 3 bases and J lost 7 bases. The CDR3 consists of 19 residues. The CDR3 loop is CASSQDPAGLAGGDGELFF. In nucleotides, the CDR3 is TGTGCCAGCAGCCAGGATCCCGCAGGGTTAGCGGGGGGGGACGGGGAGCTGTTTTTT.

This clone came up many times. The chain combines TRBV7-3 with TRBJ2-3; the D gene is possibly TRBD2 (6 bases). Germline V lookup: CDR1 SGHTA, CDR2 FQGTGA. V lost 0 bases, J lost 2 bases, and 12 bases lay in between. The CDR3 runs 16 residues. The CDR3 sequence is CASSLTPGLNTDTQYF. The CDR3, as DNA: TGTGCCAGCAGCTTAACCCCGGGACTGAACACAGATACGCAGTATTTT.

This clone is a singleton in its sample. This sequence joins TRBV6-5 and TRBJ1-1; D may be TRBD1 (6 bases). The V end was cut by 7 bases, the J end by 7 bases, with 10 bases between. The CDR3 is made up of 11 amino acids. Germline lookup yields CDR1 MNHEY and CDR2 SVGAGI. In DNA, the CDR3 is TGTGCCAGCATCACAGGGAATGAAGCTTTCTTT. Translation: CASITGNEAFF.

The chain combines TRBV29-1 with TRBJ2-4; the match to TRBD2 covers 12 bases. The CDR3 is 15 amino acids. Germline V gene sequence: CDR1 SQVTM, CDR2 ANQGSEA. The trim removed 2 bases at V and 10 bases at J, leaving 9 bases unmatched. In nucleotides, the CDR3 is TGCAGCGTTGAACTAGCGGGGGGGCCTGCAGGAATTCAGTACTTC. This gives the protein CSVELAGGPAGIQYF.

The chain couples TRBV7-2 to TRBJ2-1; 9 bases match TRBD2. CDR1 and CDR2 (germline): SGHTA, FQGNSA. V dropped 0 bases and J dropped 5; count of bases not matched to a gene: 11. The CDR3 runs to 18 residues. The CDR3 DNA is TGTGCCAGCAGCTTAGCCCCCTTAGCCAGCGGGGGGAACAATGAGCAGTTCTTC. Translated: CASSLAPLASGGNNEQFF.

The rearrangement joins TRBV19 to TRBJ2-7, with D maybe TRBD2 (5 bases). The V gene's germline CDR1 is LNHDA and CDR2 SQIVND (reference sequence). The V gene lost 4 bases and the J gene lost 1 base, with 8 bases spanning the gap. This CDR3 contains 13 residues. As DNA, the CDR3 is TGTGCCAGTAGTAGAGCGGTTTCCTACGAGCAGTACTTC. It specifies CASSRAVSYEQYF.

The rearrangement links TRBV5-1 to TRBJ2-5; D uncertain. Trimming took off 2 bases at V and 4 bases at J, with 6 bases between the two ends. Germline loops: CDR1 SGHRS, CDR2 YFSETQ. The CDR3 is made up of 12 amino acids. The CDR3 spells CASSFSLETQYF. In nucleotides, the CDR3 is TGCGCCAGCAGCTTTTCATTAGAGACCCAGTACTTC.

V is TRBV7-8 and J is TRBJ2-1; 7 nucleotides align to TRBD1. The CDR3 contains 15 residues. Germline loops: CDR1 SGHVS, CDR2 FQNEAQ. V was pared by 4 bases and J by 8 bases, with 11 bases of the junction left unmatched. The CDR3 nucleotides are TGTGCCAGCAGCTCCCTACCCCGGGACAGTCATGAGCAGTTCTTC. Protein: CASSSLPRDSHEQFF.

The genes are TRBV7-9 and TRBJ2-1; 10 nucleotides match TRBD1. V lost 7 bases, J lost 7 bases, and 7 bases stayed unmatched. The CDR3 has 14 amino acids. Germline lookup yields CDR1 SEHNR and CDR2 FQNEAQ (reference sequence). The chain's CDR3 is CASIGTGAGNEQFF. The CDR3 nucleotides are TGTGCCAGCATCGGGACAGGGGCAGGGAATGAGCAGTTCTTC.

At least ten counts were recorded for this clone. The gene calls are TRBV9 and TRBJ2-7; the match to TRBD2 covers 9 bases. The CDR3 spans 14 residues. V was clipped by 2 bases and J by 5 bases; unmatched bases: 5. Germline V gene sequence: CDR1 SGDLS, CDR2 YYNGEE. The CDR3 reads CASSVSSGVHEQYF. CDR3 DNA sequence: TGTGCCAGCAGCGTCTCTAGCGGGGTCCACGAGCAGTACTTC.

The chain combines TRBV5-1 with TRBJ2-7; 9 nucleotides line up with TRBD1. Germline V gives CDR1 SGHRS, CDR2 YFSETQ. J gave up 2 bases and V 3 bases, and 3 bases lay outside the gene matches. This CDR3 contains 14 residues. DNA for the CDR3: TGCGCCAGCAGCTCGGGACAGGGCCCCTACGAGCAGTACTTC. It codes for CASSSGQGPYEQYF. The full variable domain, with the rest looked up from reference TRBV5-1 and TRBJ2-7, is KAGVTQTPRYLIKTRGQQVTLSCSPISGHRSVSWYQQTPGQGLQFLFEYFSETQRNKGNFPGRFSGRQFSNSRSEMNVSTLELGDSALYLCASSSGQGPYEQYFGPGTRLTVT.

V gene TRBV10-3 combines with J gene TRBJ1-2; 8 bases map to TRBD1. The CDR3 has 13 residues. Losses at the gene ends were 5 bases for V and 6 bases for J; bases not matched to a gene: 5. The V gene's germline CDR1 is ENHRY and CDR2 SYGVKD. Here the CDR3 DNA reads TGTGCCATCAGTCCCGCGACAGGGGATGGCTACACCTTC. It is translated as CAISPATGDGYTF.

V gene TRBV4-3 combines with J gene TRBJ1-6; a weak D match, TRBD1 (5 bases). The length of the CDR3 is 15 residues. Trimming cost V 0 bases and J 10 bases, with 13 bases left between them. CDR1 is LGHNA and CDR2 is YSLEER in the germline V gene. The CDR3 region is CASSQDRRVRSPLHF. The CDR3, as DNA: TGCGCCAGCAGCCAAGATCGCAGGGTACGGTCACCCCTCCACTTT.